This T cell receptor (beta chain) was captured in a study of spatial heterogeneity in lung cancer. At the level of the study: The average count in raw reads for each unique TCR and UMI combination exceeded nine appearances.

By sample share, this clonotype is medium-sized. Antigen unknown. One entry per CDR3 protein results from TCRdb running MiXCR on the 5' RACE reads. Among around 3,600 distinct CDR3 sequences listed, around 8.2% were seen once. The CDR3 is 12 residues long. The V and J ends lost 5 bases and 2 bases respectively, with 6 bases between them. Germline V lookup: CDR1 SEHNR, CDR2 FQNEAQ (reference sequence). Study results and limitations: Higher tumor mutation counts went along with higher counts of expanded intratumoral alpha and beta TCRs. Tumor T cells had an estimated coverage that came to about 7% for alpha chains and less than 15% for beta chains.

Indicated time point: sample taken at primary tumor resection. Tumor, nontumor lung or frozen PBMC supplied whole RNA, sequenced without sorting. J is TRBJ1-1 and V is TRBV7-9, with no clear D. The sequence was obtained from a male donor with early-stage non-small cell lung cancer. Source: lung tumor tissue, taken at surgery. CDR3 amino acids: CASSTGNTEAFF. In DNA, the CDR3 is TGTGCCAGCAGCACGGGAAACACTGAAGCTTTCTTT.